These T cell receptor beta chains were read from a single sample in a study of regulatory T cells in long-lasting Graves disease. TCRdb independently ran MiXCR on the multiplex PCR reads; one entry per CDR3 protein. The sample carries over 300,000 distinct CDR3 sequences, about 14% recorded once. The sequencing used peripheral blood mononuclear cells (PBMCs), collected at new diagnosis, from a patient treated with antithyroid drugs. These receptors originate from a female donor with Graves disease. Both conserved end residues are part of each CDR3. The D gene is left open where the match is weak. Some rows mark clone size as missing; the rest say once, few, many or name a class of expanded clone.

v_call	j_call	clone_size	d_call	cdr3_aa	cdr3_nt
TRBV27	TRBJ1-1	few	.	CASSPSVGTEAFF	TGTGCCAGCAGTCCGTCCGTGGGAACTGAAGCTTTCTTT
TRBV18	TRBJ1-4	.	TRBD1	CASSWDRAHEKLFF	TGTGCCAGCTCATGGGACAGGGCGCATGAAAAACTGTTTTTT
TRBV20-1	TRBJ2-1	.	TRBD2	CSYIGGGTHNEQFF	TGCAGTTATATCGGCGGGGGTACGCACAATGAGCAGTTCTTC
TRBV29-1	TRBJ2-7	many	.	CSVTGTRTYEQYF	TGCAGCGTGACGGGGACAAGGACCTACGAGCAGTACTTC
TRBV2	TRBJ1-2	many	TRBD1	CASSPSGQPNYGYTF	TGTGCCAGCAGTCCTTCGGGACAGCCAAACTATGGCTACACCTTC
TRBV4-2	TRBJ1-3	.	.	CASSPFLQGSSGNTIYF	TGTGCCAGCAGCCCCTTTTTACAGGGAAGCTCTGGAAACACCATATATTTT
TRBV28	TRBJ1-1	.	.	CASSSLGGANPEAFF	TGTGCCAGCAGCTCGCTAGGGGGGGCGAACCCTGAAGCTTTCTTT
TRBV7-9	TRBJ2-3	.	.	CASSPTSRDTQYF	TGTGCCAGCAGCCCCACTAGTCGCGATACGCAGTATTTT
TRBV7-9	TRBJ1-3	.	.	CATRRKSGNTIYF	TGTGCCACCCGTCGTAAGTCTGGAAACACCATATATTTT
TRBV19	TRBJ2-5	.	.	CASSIEASQETQYF	TGTGCCAGTAGTATAGAGGCGTCCCAAGAGACCCAGTACTTC
TRBV6-6	TRBJ2-7	few	.	CASSYSLQGRNEQYF	TGTGCCAGCAGTTACTCGCTGCAGGGTAGAAACGAGCAGTACTTC
TRBV28	TRBJ2-1	many	.	CASSPPGPYNEQFF	TGTGCCAGCAGTCCCCCGGGGCCCTACAATGAGCAGTTCTTC
TRBV27	TRBJ2-1	many	TRBD2	CASTLLAGGLSFEQFF	TGTGCCAGCACCCTTTTAGCGGGGGGGCTTAGTTTTGAGCAGTTCTTC
TRBV3-1	TRBJ1-2	many	.	CASRAGNYGYTF	TGTGCCAGCAGGGCTGGAAACTATGGCTACACCTTC
TRBV7-9	TRBJ1-5	few	TRBD1	CASSAPGTGAQPQHF	TGTGCCAGCAGCGCACCCGGGACAGGAGCTCAGCCCCAGCATTTT
TRBV2	TRBJ2-2	many	TRBD1	CASRSGTGITGELFF	TGTGCCAGCAGGTCCGGGACAGGGATCACCGGGGAGCTGTTTTTT
TRBV5-5	TRBJ1-2	many	.	CASSPGGAPYGYTF	TGTGCCAGCAGCCCGGGGGGGGCACCCTATGGCTACACCTTC
TRBV11-2	TRBJ1-2	many	.	CASSLGLEAYGYTF	TGTGCCAGCAGCTTAGGTCTGGAAGCTTATGGCTACACCTTC
TRBV5-1	TRBJ2-7	many	.	CASSLEGRIYEQYF	TGCGCCAGCAGCTTGGAGGGCAGAATCTACGAGCAGTACTTC
TRBV7-2	TRBJ1-1	many	TRBD1	CASSTRTGVNTEAFF	TGTGCCAGCAGCACAAGGACAGGGGTGAACACTGAAGCTTTCTTT